This is a list of T cell receptor beta chains from one sample in a study of T cell responses to AZD1222 COVID-19 vaccine. Sequenced by immunoSEQ multiplex PCR; TCRdb stores in-frame clones only, minus some. The sample yields about 140,000 clones, approximately 90% seen once. The sequenced sample was peripheral blood, obtained 28 days after the second AZD1222 dose. These receptor sequences come from an adult who received the AZD1222 COVID-19 vaccine. Both conserved end residues are part of each CDR3. D genes are given only for firm matches. A row's size may be missing; if present it is once, few, many or a size class.

>TRBJ2-7|TRBV28|.|.
CASSSPGTLRYEQYF
TGTGCCAGCAGTTCCCCCGGGACCCTGAGGTACGAGCAGTACTTC
>TRBJ2-2|TRBV29-1|.|TRBD2
CSVVRGVNTGELFF
TGCAGCGTTGTCCGGGGGGTTAACACCGGGGAGCTGTTTTTT
>TRBJ2-1|TRBV20-1|.|.
CSAVRDNEQFF
TGCAGTGCTGTCCGGGACAATGAGCAGTTCTTC
>TRBJ2-7|TRBV28|once|TRBD2
CASSLTSGGQYEQYF
TGTGCCAGCAGCCTTACTAGCGGGGGACAGTACGAGCAGTACTTC
>TRBJ2-2|TRBV2|few|TRBD2
CASGGDTGELFF
TGTGCCAGCGGGGGGGACACCGGGGAGCTGTTTTTT
>TRBJ2-2|TRBV7-9|.|.
CASSSQETGELFF
TGTGCCAGCAGCTCGCAAGAGACCGGGGAGCTGTTTTTT
>TRBJ2-1|TRBV7-7|.|.
CASSLAVSYEQFF
TGTGCTAGCAGCTTAGCGGTGTCGTATGAGCAGTTCTTC
>TRBJ2-2|TRBV24-1|.|.
CATSDRRPNTGELFF
TGTGCCACCAGTGATCGCAGGCCGAACACCGGGGAGCTGTTTTTT
>TRBJ1-1|TRBV18|.|.
CASSRREGDTEAFF
TGTGCCAGCTCACGTAGGGAAGGGGACACTGAAGCTTTCTTT
>TRBJ1-4|TRBV5-6|.|.
CASSLVVAATNEKLFF
TGTGCCAGCAGCTTGGTCGTGGCCGCAACTAATGAAAAACTGTTTTTT
>TRBJ2-3|TRBV30|once|.
CAWSLSTDTQYF
TGTGCCTGGAGTCTGAGCACAGATACGCAGTATTTT
>TRBJ1-3|TRBV27|once|.
CASRGPGNTIYF
TGTGCCAGCAGGGGACCGGGAAACACCATATATTTT
>TRBJ1-4|TRBV7-2|.|TRBD1
CASSPGGQEDEKLFF
TGTGCCAGCAGCCCAGGCGGACAGGAGGATGAAAAACTGTTTTTT
>TRBJ1-5|TRBV19|.|TRBD1
CASRGEEGASRQPQHF
TGTGCCAGTAGGGGGGAAGAGGGGGCAAGCCGTCAGCCCCAGCATTTT
>TRBJ2-7|TRBV24-1|once|.
CATSDSGGYEQYF
TGTGCCACCAGTGACTCAGGGGGGTACGAGCAGTACTTC
>TRBJ1-1|TRBV10-1|.|.
CASSESGRDTEAFF
TGCGCCAGCAGTGAGTCCGGCAGGGACACTGAAGCTTTCTTT
>TRBJ2-2|TRBV7-9|.|.
CASLPGFAAAGTGELFF
TGTGCCAGCCTACCAGGGTTCGCCGCGGCGGGGACCGGGGAGCTGTTTTTT
>TRBJ2-3|TRBV10-2|.|.
CASSDGVGIQTDTQYF
TGCGCCAGCAGTGACGGAGTGGGTATCCAGACAGATACGCAGTATTTT
>TRBJ2-7|TRBV9|.|TRBD1
CASSAGQGGMYEQYF
TGTGCCAGCAGCGCCGGACAGGGAGGTATGTACGAGCAGTACTTC
>TRBJ1-3|TRBV6-5|.|.
CASSYHGGNSGNTIYF
TGTGCCAGCAGTTACCACGGGGGGAATTCTGGAAACACCATATATTTT
>TRBJ2-3|TRBV7-2|.|TRBD2
CASSLVAGIDTQYF
TGTGCCAGCAGCTTAGTAGCGGGGATAGATACGCAGTATTTT
>TRBJ1-3|TRBV30|.|TRBD1
CAWSTGQSGNTIYF
TGTGCCTGGAGTACGGGACAGAGTGGAAACACCATATATTTT
>TRBJ2-2|TRBV5-1|once|.
CASSLGQLLSNTGELFF
TGCGCCAGCAGCCTCGGACAGCTCCTTTCGAACACCGGGGAGCTGTTTTTT
>TRBJ2-2|TRBV5-1|.|TRBD1
CASSLGAGGTGELFF
TGCGCCAGCAGCTTGGGGGCAGGGGGCACCGGGGAGCTGTTTTTT
>TRBJ1-3|TRBV28|.|.
CASSLSTSSGNTIYF
TGTGCCAGCAGTTTATCGACGTCCTCTGGAAACACCATATATTTT
>TRBJ1-2|TRBV2|.|.
CASSDRGQNYGYTF
TGTGCCAGCAGTGATCGGGGGCAAAACTATGGCTACACCTTC
>TRBJ1-1|TRBV28|.|.
CASLWAMDTEAFF
TGTGCCAGCCTTTGGGCAATGGACACTGAAGCTTTCTTT
>TRBJ2-1|TRBV28|once|TRBD1
CASSTRTGSSYNEQFF
TGTGCCAGCAGTACTCGGACAGGGAGCTCCTACAATGAGCAGTTCTTC
>TRBJ2-3|TRBV30|.|TRBD2
CAWSRGEEYTQYF
TGTGCCTGGAGTCGGGGGGAGGAGTATACGCAGTATTTT
>TRBJ2-2|TRBV27|.|TRBD2
CASSLRGRATGELFF
TGTGCCAGCAGCCTCCGAGGGAGGGCCACCGGGGAGCTGTTTTTT
>TRBJ2-1|TRBV7-2|once|.
CASSFRGASPYNEQFF
TGTGCCAGCAGCTTCCGGGGGGCGTCCCCCTACAATGAGCAGTTCTTC
>TRBJ2-7|TRBV7-2|.|.
CASSLGYGIEQYF
TGTGCCAGCAGCTTAGGTTACGGTATCGAGCAGTACTTC
>TRBJ2-1|TRBV14|.|TRBD2
CASSAPIAGRSYNEQFF
TGTGCCAGCAGCGCCCCAATAGCGGGCCGATCCTACAATGAGCAGTTCTTC
>TRBJ2-7|TRBV2|.|.
CASSTPKTEQYF
TGTGCCAGCAGCACCCCCAAGACCGAGCAGTACTTC
>TRBJ2-2|TRBV5-1|.|.
CASSLVPDTGELFF
TGCGCCAGCAGCTTGGTGCCTGACACCGGGGAGCTGTTTTTT
>TRBJ1-2|TRBV18|.|TRBD1
CASSPFTGEGNGYTF
TGTGCCAGCTCACCATTCACAGGGGAAGGTAATGGCTACACCTTC
>TRBJ1-1|TRBV6-5|.|.
CATPQAWNTEAFF
TGTGCCACCCCACAGGCCTGGAACACTGAAGCTTTCTTT
>TRBJ2-7|TRBV12-3/TRBV12-4|.|.
CASSQGRIYEQYF
TGTGCCAGCAGTCAGGGACGAATTTACGAGCAGTACTTC
>TRBJ2-7|TRBV13|.|.
CASSRRGSAKSKTYEQYF
TGTGCCAGCAGCCGCAGAGGTTCCGCTAAATCAAAAACCTACGAGCAGTACTTC
>TRBJ2-1|TRBV6-5|.|.
CASSYRQEQFF
TGTGCCAGCAGTTACCGACAGGAGCAGTTCTTC
>TRBJ1-2|TRBV11-2|.|.
CASRAELHGYTF
TGTGCCAGCAGAGCGGAGCTCCATGGCTACACCTTC
>TRBJ1-4|TRBV5-1|.|TRBD1
CASSLATGQDEKLFF
TGCGCCAGCAGCTTGGCCACAGGACAGGACGAAAAACTGTTTTTT
>TRBJ2-7|TRBV3-1/TRBV3-2|.|TRBD1
CASSQDRTGGRYF
TGTGCCAGCAGCCAAGATAGGACAGGGGGGAGGTACTTC
>TRBJ1-5|TRBV6-5|.|TRBD1
CASSNDRGGQPQHF
TGTGCCAGCAGTAACGACAGGGGTGGACAGCCCCAGCATTTT
>TRBJ1-1|TRBV12-5|.|.
CASGLTQGEAFF
TGTGCTAGTGGCTTGACCCAGGGGGAAGCTTTCTTT
>TRBJ2-7|TRBV7-8|once|TRBD2
CASSRGLAGPYEQYF
TGTGCCAGCAGCCGAGGACTAGCGGGACCCTACGAGCAGTACTTC
>TRBJ1-3|TRBV2|.|TRBD1
CASSRTGSSVNTIYF
TGTGCCAGCAGTAGGACAGGGTCATCCGTGAACACCATATATTTT
>TRBJ1-2|TRBV9|once|.
CASSVGGGLSNYGYTF
TGTGCCAGCAGCGTGGGAGGGGGGCTATCCAACTATGGCTACACCTTC
>TRBJ1-4|TRBV18|few|TRBD1
CASSQGAPNEKLFF
TGTGCCAGCTCACAGGGGGCTCCTAATGAAAAACTGTTTTTT
>TRBJ2-7|TRBV10-2|once|.
CASSESDSISPEQYF
TGCGCCAGCAGTGAGTCAGACAGCATTTCGCCCGAGCAGTACTTC
>TRBJ1-1|TRBV27|.|TRBD1
CASSLSGGQGKGAFF
TGTGCCAGCAGTTTATCGGGGGGACAGGGAAAAGGGGCTTTCTTT
>TRBJ2-1|TRBV27|.|TRBD2
CASRSGTSHYNEQFF
TGTGCCAGCAGGTCCGGGACTAGCCATTACAATGAGCAGTTCTTC
>TRBJ2-7|TRBV28|.|.
CASSSGQTLGGEQYF
TGTGCCAGCAGTTCGGGACAGACCCTGGGGGGCGAGCAGTACTTC
>TRBJ1-1|TRBV12-3/TRBV12-4|.|.
CASSSRNTEAFF
TGTGCCAGCAGTTCACGAAACACTGAAGCTTTCTTT